This T cell receptor beta chain originates from a study of T cells after yellow fever vaccination. Study-level results: Day 0 sorted memory subsets lacked detectable levels of almost all vaccine-responding clonotypes.

Germline lookup yields CDR1 SQVTM and CDR2 ANQGSEA. CDR3 length: 13 amino acids. Trimming removed 4 bases at V and 8 bases at J, with 15 bases between. Via MiXCR, TCRdb re-called the 5' RACE reads, giving one row per CDR3 protein. The profile shows 50,000 to 75,000 distinct CDR3 sequences, 5.7% of them singletons. This chain uses TRBV29-1 with TRBJ1-5, with D unclear. The sample consisted of PBMCs, either bulk or a sorted T-cell subset (CD4+, CD8+, memory, or dextramer-sorted; not recorded which), taken on the day of the yellow fever booster vaccination. This clonotype was sampled from a man aged 18 to 29 who received the YFV17D yellow fever vaccine. In DNA, the CDR3 is TGCAGCGTTGGATCGACGGTGGGAGAGCCCCAGCATTTT. Protein: CSVGSTVGEPQHF.